The present T cell receptor (beta chain) was sequenced within a study of shared clonotypes between healthy human individuals. Per germline, CDR1 SGHRS and CDR2 YFSETQ. Trimming took off 0 bases at V and 2 bases at J, with 20 bases between the two ends. CDR3 length: 18 amino acids. Assay used: immunoSEQ multiplex PCR; TCRdb lists only in-frame clones, some missing. The sample holds fewer than 850,000 clones, 90% seen once. The receptor comes from a man aged 18 to 29 in good health. Some clones in this sample may be carry-over from other donors' samples. Material for sequencing was memory CD8+ T cells from PBMCs. Noted subset: CD45RO+ cells pooled with CCR7-negative TemRA cells. The chain employs TRBV5-1 and TRBJ2-5; D not certain. CDR3 coding DNA: TGCGCCAGCAGCTTGGCCGTAGGGTCTTCCATGCGTCAAGAGACCCAGTACTTC. It codes for CASSLAVGSSMRQETQYF.